This TCR beta chain emerged from a study of T-cell memory formation after mild COVID-19. Study-wide context: There were largely donor-specific TCR clusters. General study points: Unconfirmed was the SARS-CoV-2 specificity of second-wave clones that peaked on day 37. Within pre-infection memory, some responding clones were found, suggesting cross-reactive memory joined.

Points on this clonotype: Its antigen is as yet unknown.

Germline CDR1 SGHTA, CDR2 FQGNSA. V gave up 2 bases and J gave up 5 bases; unmatched junction bases: 3. The CDR3 is 14 amino acids. The TCR alpha and TCR beta cDNA libraries, bearing sample barcodes and UMIs, were generated by 5'RACE using constant-segment primers. TCRdb redid the calling of the 5' RACE reads with MiXCR, one entry per CDR3 protein. The sample shows 280,000 or so distinct CDR3 sequences, 15% to 20% of them seen only once. The sequenced sample consisted of PBMCs or a T cell subset sorted from them (not recorded which). This sequence joins TRBV7-2 and TRBJ1-5, with 7 bases identical to TRBD1. This receptor was identified in a man younger than 35 who had mild COVID-19 (a few samples of this study predate the infection). Cell type and time point are not known. Here the CDR3 DNA reads TGTGCCAGCAGCTTAAGTACAGGGGATCAGCCCCAGCATTTT. Residues: CASSLSTGDQPQHF.